One T cell receptor (beta chain) is described in this entry. Antigen: not known. The CDR3 is 17 residues long. Germline loops: CDR1 SGHAT, CDR2 FQNNGV. V was clipped by 3 bases and J by 6 bases; unmatched bases: 7. Patients were ruled out by autoimmune disease history or systemic immunosuppression. Assay used: immunoSEQ multiplex PCR; TCRdb lists only in-frame clones, some missing. The sample holds 50,000 to 65,000 clones, around 85% seen once. These data come from a study of OX40 agonist ivuxolimab in advanced cancers. The overall study: Head and neck, renal cell, melanoma or hepatocellular carcinoma were the cancers that dose-escalation patients had. Participants averaged about 66 years of age (range roughly 20 to 90) and were roughly 80% male.

Study-level findings and limits: Clonal expansion was seen in CD4+ and CD8+ blood T cells by week 6 at 0.1 to 3.0 mg/kg.

The specimen comprised CD4+ or CD8+ T cells sorted from blood, sampled in a trial of the OX40 agonist ivuxolimab. This clonotype was obtained from an adult with an advanced solid tumor such as melanoma, head and neck, liver or kidney cancer. This chain links TRBV11-2 with TRBJ2-5, with 16 positions matching TRBD2. The CDR3 nucleotides are TGTGCCAGCAGCTTGGGACTAGCGGGGGGGTCGCGAAAGACCCAGTACTTC. Protein: CASSLGLAGGSRKTQYF.